This T cell receptor (beta chain) came from a study of blood T cell repertoires in COVID-19. On the study more broadly: Donors in the United States, Italy and Spain gave samples during acute or convalescent COVID-19.

One Seattle source followed patients from active infection through their disease course. Data came from immunoSEQ multiplex PCR; TCRdb stores just in-frame clones and leaves some out. Seen here are fewer than 300,000 clones, 86% observed once, and the top ten hold less than 15%. This CDR3 has 15 residues. V lost 3 bases and J lost 4; bases outside the gene matches: 4. Germline V lookup: CDR1 LNHNV, CDR2 YYDKDF (reference sequence). The chain joins TRBV15 to TRBJ2-2, with 8 nucleotides matching TRBD1. The sample taken for sequencing was peripheral blood. This sequence was found in a woman in her twenties or thirties with COVID-19, enrolled during active disease. The CDR3 DNA is TGTGCCACCAGCAGGACAGGGGCTGTCACCGGGGAGCTGTTTTTT. Translating it yields CATSRTGAVTGELFF.